This T cell receptor (beta chain) was retrieved from a study of siplizumab effects on memory and regulatory T cells. The CDR3 contains 15 residues. Germline CDR1 reads MNHEY; CDR2 reads SMNVEV (reference sequence). Trimming left V 5 bases short and J 4 bases short, with 17 bases between. The assay was immunoSEQ multiplex PCR, and TCRdb's table has in-frame clones only and misses some. The repertoire includes around 120,000 clones, 90% to 95% of them detected once, and approximately 1.8% sits in the top ten. Whole-study results and caveats: Sequences below about 10^-5 frequency were poorly captured, and few alloreactive clones mapped to unstimulated subsets. Contribution to the alloresponse seemed major for naive T cells, which also seemed more diverse than memory cells. Confirmation was lacking for the suppressive function of proliferating Tregs derived from siplizumab cultures.

Note on this clone: The antigen remains unidentified.

The chain employs TRBV27 and TRBJ2-5; tentatively, D is TRBD1 (6 bases). The specimen was non-Treg CD4+ T cells sorted from blood. The sequence derives from a human donor in good health. The CDR3 DNA is TGTGCCAGCAGTCGGCAGGGGAGTCGCCTAGAGACCCAGTACTTC. It encodes CASSRQGSRLETQYF.